This TCR beta chain comes out of a study of regulatory T cells in long-lasting Graves disease. Findings of the study overall: The number of shared public clonotypes was higher in persistent patients (fewer than 3,000) than new patients (around 960). Only peripheral blood was studied, not thyroid tissue.

The table lists this clonotype with a few counts. Its antigen is currently unknown. Indicated time point: newly diagnosed GD, antithyroid drugs for less than 3 months. With RNA extracted from PBMCs as input, the TCR library was made. V lost 3 bases and J lost 0; bases outside the gene matches: 4. Germline V gene data show CDR1 as DFQATT and CDR2 as SNEGSKA (reference sequence). The CDR3 has 14 residues. CDR3-region Arm-PCR and iRepertoire HTBI primers produced the TCR beta libraries. TCRdb reprocessed the multiplex PCR reads via MiXCR and lists one record per CDR3 protein. The repertoire holds 350,000 to 400,000 distinct CDR3 sequences, with 15% to 19% as singletons.

Sequencing was performed on peripheral blood mononuclear cells (PBMCs), taken at new diagnosis, from a patient treated with antithyroid drugs. The TCR sequence derives from a female donor with Graves disease. The chain has TRBV20-1 and TRBJ2-5; TRBD2 aligns across 7 bases. CDR3 bases: TGCAGTGCTAGCGAGCGGGGCTACCAAGAGACCCAGTACTTC. Its translation is CSASERGYQETQYF.